This is a list of T cell receptor beta chains from one sample in a study of stem cell transplantation in POMP-related autoinflammatory disease. TCRdb's copy holds only in-frame clones and misses some; the assay was immunoSEQ multiplex PCR. The data contain roughly 68,000 clones, more than 75% of them singletons. The material was CD4+ T cells from PBMCs, obtained after stem cell transplantation. The receptor source for this set is a human patient with POMP-related autoinflammation and immune dysregulation (PRAID). Some T cells may have come from the graft donor. Both conserved end residues are part of each CDR3. Fields, in order: CDR3 protein, CDR3 DNA, clone size, V gene, J gene, D gene. D genes are given only for firm matches. A clone size is listed for some rows: how often the clone was seen (once, few, many), or a class if it is expanded.

CASSLHAGASYEQYF	TGTGCCAGCAGCTTACATGCGGGAGCAAGCTACGAGCAGTACTTC	NA	TRBV7-3	TRBJ2-7	TRBD2
CASSQSRTGSGNTIYF	TGTGCCAGCAGCCAATCGCGAACAGGGAGCGGAAACACCATATATTTT	NA	TRBV16	TRBJ1-3	NA
CASSEGAGAYYEQYF	TGTGCCAGCAGCGAGGGGGCGGGAGCGTACTACGAGCAGTACTTC	NA	TRBV9	TRBJ2-7	NA
CASSGDQNSPLHF	TGTGCCAGCAGCGGGGACCAGAATTCACCCCTCCACTTT	NA	TRBV5-4	TRBJ1-6	NA
CSARDRINQETQYF	TGCAGCGCCCGGGACAGGATAAACCAAGAGACCCAGTACTTC	NA	TRBV29-1	TRBJ2-5	TRBD1
CASSSDWAINYGYTF	TGTGCCAGCAGTTCCGACTGGGCAATCAACTATGGCTACACCTTC	once	TRBV6-2/TRBV6-3	TRBJ1-2	NA
CASRWDRASQPQHF	TGTGCCAGCAGGTGGGACAGGGCCAGTCAGCCCCAGCATTTT	NA	TRBV5-8	TRBJ1-5	TRBD1
CASSLYLTDSGNTIYF	TGTGCCAGCAGCTTGTATCTCACAGACTCTGGAAACACCATATATTTT	NA	TRBV5-8	TRBJ1-3	NA
CSVLLVGANEKLFF	TGCAGCGTGTTACTCGTAGGGGCTAATGAAAAACTGTTTTTT	NA	TRBV29-1	TRBJ1-4	NA
CATTEGQPGRRNTGELFF	TGTGCCACCACCGAAGGTCAACCGGGACGAAGGAACACCGGGGAGCTGTTTTTT	NA	TRBV15	TRBJ2-2	NA
CASSTTGGYEQYF	TGTGCCAGCAGTACGACTGGGGGCTACGAGCAGTACTTC	NA	TRBV6-2/TRBV6-3	TRBJ2-7	NA
CASSLPPRVRNEKLFF	TGTGCCAGCAGTTTACCCCCCCGTGTGAGGAATGAAAAACTGTTTTTT	NA	TRBV28	TRBJ1-4	NA
CASSLGGTNQETQYF	TGTGCCAGCAGCTTAGGTGGCACCAACCAAGAGACCCAGTACTTC	NA	TRBV11-3	TRBJ2-5	NA
CASSLFLGSPGNTIYF	TGTGCCAGCAGCTTGTTTTTAGGGAGCCCTGGAAACACCATATATTTT	NA	TRBV7-9	TRBJ1-3	NA
CASSYGPARGTGELFF	TGTGCCAGCAGCTACGGGCCGGCCCGGGGCACCGGGGAGCTGTTTTTT	NA	TRBV5-4	TRBJ2-2	NA
CASSLTGGSVTEAFF	TGTGCCAGCAGCCTAACCGGGGGGTCGGTCACTGAAGCTTTCTTT	NA	TRBV6-5	TRBJ1-1	NA
CASSYSSRGSYEQYF	TGTGCCAGCAGTTACTCGTCTCGAGGCTCCTACGAGCAGTACTTC	NA	TRBV6-5	TRBJ2-7	NA
CASSLAGLATSTDTQYF	TGCGCCAGCAGCTTGGCGGGACTAGCTACTAGCACAGATACGCAGTATTTT	NA	TRBV5-1	TRBJ2-3	TRBD2
CASSSGTANTGELFF	TGTGCCAGCAGCTCCGGGACGGCGAACACCGGGGAGCTGTTTTTT	once	TRBV5-4	TRBJ2-2	NA
CASKDILAKNIQYF	TGTGCCAGCAAGGACATCCTAGCCAAAAACATTCAGTACTTC	NA	TRBV2	TRBJ2-4	NA
CASSFGTGRYEQYF	TGTGCCAGCAGCTTCGGGACAGGGAGGTACGAGCAGTACTTC	NA	TRBV7-2	TRBJ2-7	TRBD1
CASSRLAISYEQYF	TGTGCCAGCAGCCGCCTAGCGATCTCCTACGAGCAGTACTTC	NA	TRBV3-1/TRBV3-2	TRBJ2-7	NA
CASSSGLAVQETQYF	TGTGCCAGTAGTTCTGGACTAGCGGTACAAGAGACCCAGTACTTC	NA	TRBV19	TRBJ2-5	TRBD2